A selection of T cell receptor beta chains follows, all from one sample in a study of T cells after yellow fever vaccination. TCRdb processed the 5' RACE reads anew with MiXCR; each CDR3 protein has one entry. This sample yields some 160,000 distinct CDR3 sequences, of which 9.3% are seen a single time; about a third belongs to the top ten. The sample in question was CD8+ T cells sorted from PBMCs, obtained 45 days after the yellow fever booster vaccination. These receptors were taken from a man between 18 and 35 years old who received the YFV17D yellow fever vaccine. Both conserved end residues are part of each CDR3. D genes are given only for firm matches. Size is omitted from some rows. Given values are once, few, many or a class for expanded clones.

D | size | J | V | CDR3 | DNA
- | many | TRBJ1-1 | TRBV12-3/TRBV12-4 | CASSFSGMAAEAFF | TGTGCCAGCAGTTTTAGTGGGATGGCGGCTGAAGCTTTCTTT
- | - | TRBJ2-1 | TRBV2 | CASRADWEAYNEQFF | TGTGCCAGCAGAGCTGATTGGGAGGCCTACAATGAGCAGTTCTTC
- | - | TRBJ1-1 | TRBV12-3/TRBV12-4 | CASSFGGKNTEAFF | TGTGCCAGCAGTTTCGGGGGAAAGAACACTGAAGCTTTCTTT
- | few | TRBJ2-6 | TRBV10-3 | CAILAGVSGANVLTF | TGTGCCATCCTCGCAGGGGTATCTGGGGCCAACGTCCTGACTTTC
- | few | TRBJ1-1 | TRBV7-9 | CASGTTTEAFF | TGTGCCAGCGGTACCACCACTGAAGCTTTCTTT
TRBD1 | - | TRBJ2-5 | TRBV5-5 | CASRKSHRGQETQYF | TGTGCCAGCAGAAAATCTCACAGGGGGCAAGAGACCCAGTACTTC
- | many | TRBJ2-7 | TRBV4-1 | CASSKPAVGEQYF | TGCGCCAGCAGCAAACCAGCGGTCGGCGAGCAGTACTTC
TRBD2 | many | TRBJ2-1 | TRBV7-6 | CASSLRGSSYNEQFF | TGTGCCAGCAGCTTGCGGGGGAGCTCCTACAATGAGCAGTTCTTC
TRBD2 | - | TRBJ2-3 | TRBV6-2/TRBV6-3 | CASSYYGLAGATDTQYF | TGTGCCAGCAGTTACTATGGGCTAGCGGGGGCCACAGATACGCAGTATTTT
- | few | TRBJ1-5 | TRBV7-2 | CASSLGPTVSNQPQHF | TGTGCCAGCAGCTTGGGCCCGACAGTTAGCAATCAGCCCCAGCATTTT
TRBD1 | - | TRBJ2-2 | TRBV7-8 | CASSLRGQGRSTGELFF | TGTGCCAGCAGCTTAAGAGGACAGGGCAGGAGCACCGGGGAGCTGTTTTTT
- | many | TRBJ1-1 | TRBV15 | CATSRDEGNLNTEAFF | TGTGCCACCAGCAGAGATGAGGGGAACCTGAACACTGAAGCTTTCTTT
TRBD1 | - | TRBJ2-1 | TRBV24-1 | CAVRAGGDNEQFF | TGTGCCGTCCGCGCAGGGGGAGACAATGAGCAGTTCTTC
- | - | TRBJ2-5 | TRBV27 | CASSFGPPELQETQYF | TGTGCCAGCAGTTTTGGACCCCCGGAGCTCCAAGAGACCCAGTACTTC
- | many | TRBJ2-1 | TRBV27 | CASVGGGLYNEQFF | TGTGCCAGCGTTGGGGGGGGCCTCTACAATGAGCAGTTCTTC
- | few | TRBJ1-2 | TRBV4-1 | CASWVSNYGYTF | TGCGCCAGTTGGGTTTCTAACTATGGCTACACCTTC
- | - | TRBJ1-2 | TRBV12-3/TRBV12-4 | CASSPGHGPRGYTF | TGTGCCAGCAGCCCCGGACACGGCCCTAGGGGCTACACCTTC
- | few | TRBJ1-1 | TRBV7-9 | CASSQTVPGHGAFF | TGTGCCAGCAGCCAGACTGTTCCGGGACATGGAGCTTTCTTT